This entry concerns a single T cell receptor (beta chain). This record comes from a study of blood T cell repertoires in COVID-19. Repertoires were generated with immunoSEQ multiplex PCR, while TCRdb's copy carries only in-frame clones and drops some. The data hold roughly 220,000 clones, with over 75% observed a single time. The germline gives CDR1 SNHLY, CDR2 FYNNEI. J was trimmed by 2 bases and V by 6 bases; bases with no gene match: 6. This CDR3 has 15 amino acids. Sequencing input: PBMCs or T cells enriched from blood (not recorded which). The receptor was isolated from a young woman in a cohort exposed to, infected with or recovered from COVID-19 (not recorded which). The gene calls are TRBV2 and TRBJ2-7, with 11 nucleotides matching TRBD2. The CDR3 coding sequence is TGTGCCAGCAGCGCGGGACTAGCGGTGACCTACGAGCAGTACTTC. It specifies CASSAGLAVTYEQYF.